This is a list of T cell receptor beta chains from one sample in a study of early T cells in non-severe SARS-CoV-2 infection. TCRdb processed the 5' RACE reads anew with MiXCR; each CDR3 protein has one entry. The table has about 56,000 distinct CDR3 sequences, about 15% seen once. This material consisted of whole blood, taken at baseline. The receptor set was obtained from an adult who was a healthcare worker with PCR-confirmed SARS-CoV-2 infection or an uninfected control (not recorded which). Each CDR3 is given with its conserved first and last residue. D genes are given only for firm matches. Clone size appears in some rows only: once, few, many, or a class for an expanded clone.

d_call	clone_size	v_call	j_call	cdr3_aa	cdr3_nt
NA	NA	TRBV4-1	TRBJ2-4	CASSQDESLAKNIQYF	TGCGCCAGCAGCCAAGACGAATCTTTAGCCAAAAACATTCAGTACTTC
TRBD2	NA	TRBV4-2	TRBJ2-1	CASSQEGLAGGLGNEQFF	TGTGCCAGCAGCCAAGAAGGGCTCGCGGGGGGGCTTGGCAATGAGCAGTTCTTC
NA	few	TRBV7-3	TRBJ2-2	CASSRLSDTGELFF	TGTGCCAGCAGCCGCCTTTCGGACACCGGGGAGCTGTTTTTT
TRBD2	few	TRBV28	TRBJ2-7	CASRVAGTYEQYF	TGTGCCAGTCGGGTAGCGGGGACCTACGAGCAGTACTTC
NA	NA	TRBV11-2	TRBJ2-5	CASSGTELKETQYF	TGTGCCAGCAGCGGGACCGAACTCAAAGAGACCCAGTACTTC
NA	many	TRBV2	TRBJ2-1	CASSAKPLEQFF	TGTGCCAGCAGTGCCAAGCCCTTAGAGCAGTTCTTC
TRBD1	few	TRBV18	TRBJ1-1	CASSPSWTGVVGAFF	TGTGCCAGCTCACCAAGTTGGACAGGGGTAGTGGGAGCTTTCTTT
NA	NA	TRBV12-3/TRBV12-4	TRBJ2-1	CASSFRTDEQFF	TGTGCCAGCAGTTTCAGGACGGATGAGCAGTTCTTC
TRBD2	NA	TRBV2	TRBJ2-1	CASNLLAGPNNEQFF	TGTGCCAGCAATCTACTAGCGGGCCCTAACAATGAGCAGTTCTTC
TRBD1	few	TRBV18	TRBJ2-5	CASSTGQGKKTQYF	TGTGCCAGCTCAACGGGACAGGGGAAGAAGACCCAGTACTTC
NA	few	TRBV29-1	TRBJ2-2	CSVGGIPPGGELFF	TGCAGCGTTGGAGGTATACCGCCCGGCGGGGAGCTGTTTTTT
NA	many	TRBV19	TRBJ2-5	CASTPSIYQETQYF	TGTGCCAGTACCCCGTCGATCTACCAAGAGACCCAGTACTTC
TRBD2	few	TRBV4-1	TRBJ2-3	CASSLRTSVDTDTQYF	TGCGCCAGCAGCCTTAGGACTAGCGTGGACACAGATACGCAGTATTTT
NA	few	TRBV6-5	TRBJ2-1	CASSYSGNYNEQFF	TGTGCCAGCAGTTACTCGGGGAACTACAATGAGCAGTTCTTC
NA	few	TRBV20-1	TRBJ2-5	CSASWAGPKKTQYF	TGCAGTGCTAGCTGGGCAGGGCCCAAGAAGACCCAGTACTTC
NA	few	TRBV18	TRBJ2-2	CASSPRTPNTGELFF	TGTGCCAGCTCACCGCGGACACCGAACACCGGGGAGCTGTTTTTT
NA	NA	TRBV7-9	TRBJ2-2	CAGRETGELFF	TGTGCCGGCCGGGAGACCGGGGAGCTGTTTTTT
NA	NA	TRBV14	TRBJ1-1	CASSQPPHWGNTEAFF	TGTGCCAGCAGCCAACCGCCGCACTGGGGGAACACTGAAGCTTTCTTT
NA	NA	TRBV6-2/TRBV6-3	TRBJ1-1	CASHHQSGGAFF	TGTGCCAGCCATCACCAGTCCGGGGGAGCTTTCTTT
NA	few	TRBV5-1	TRBJ2-3	CASSFGRGTDTQYF	TGCGCCAGCAGCTTTGGTAGAGGCACAGATACGCAGTATTTT
TRBD1	few	TRBV28	TRBJ1-5	CASSLGGQGYQPQHF	TGTGCCAGCAGTTTAGGGGGACAGGGGTATCAGCCCCAGCATTTT
TRBD1	NA	TRBV15	TRBJ2-3	CATSNFHRGVEADTQYF	TGTGCCACCAGTAATTTCCACAGGGGGGTTGAGGCAGATACGCAGTATTTT
TRBD1	few	TRBV28	TRBJ2-7	CASSLWSRDSYSYEQYF	TGTGCCAGCAGTTTATGGTCTCGGGACAGCTATTCCTACGAGCAGTACTTC
NA	many	TRBV5-1	TRBJ2-3	CASSWDVSDTQYF	TGCGCCAGCAGCTGGGATGTTTCAGATACGCAGTATTTT
NA	NA	TRBV14	TRBJ2-5	CASSRGSRQETQYF	TGTGCCAGCAGCCGGGGGTCCCGCCAAGAGACCCAGTACTTC
NA	NA	TRBV12-3/TRBV12-4	TRBJ2-2	CASSPVLTGELFF	TGTGCCAGCAGCCCCGTCCTGACCGGGGAGCTGTTTTTT
NA	many	TRBV5-1	TRBJ2-7	CASSPEVYMAYEQYF	TGCGCCAGCAGCCCGGAGGTATATATGGCCTACGAGCAGTACTTC
NA	few	TRBV27	TRBJ1-5	CASSSRGVRQPQHF	TGTGCCAGCAGTTCCCGGGGCGTACGTCAGCCCCAGCATTTT
NA	few	TRBV5-6	TRBJ1-6	CASSLTSRDSPLHF	TGTGCCAGCAGCTTAACTTCGCGGGACTCACCCCTCCACTTT
NA	few	TRBV29-1	TRBJ2-1	CSVDLTPNEQFF	TGCAGCGTTGACCTGACTCCCAATGAGCAGTTCTTC
TRBD1	once	TRBV5-1	TRBJ2-2	CASSSRTGDPGELFF	TGCGCCAGCAGCTCGAGGACAGGCGACCCCGGGGAGCTGTTTTTT
NA	NA	TRBV5-4	TRBJ2-5	CASSPPAGSQETQYF	TGTGCCAGCAGCCCCCCGGCTGGGAGTCAAGAGACCCAGTACTTC
NA	NA	TRBV20-1	TRBJ1-5	CSAREYGMNQPQHF	TGCAGTGCTAGAGAGTATGGGATGAATCAGCCCCAGCATTTT
TRBD1	few	TRBV4-2	TRBJ1-6	CASSQDLGGQGNSPLHF	TGTGCCAGCAGCCAAGATTTAGGGGGACAGGGGAATTCACCCCTCCACTTT
TRBD2	many	TRBV12-3/TRBV12-4	TRBJ2-1	CASRKGLAVYNEQFF	TGTGCCAGCAGGAAGGGACTAGCGGTCTACAATGAGCAGTTCTTC
TRBD2	NA	TRBV2	TRBJ2-5	CASSDPSGGPETQYF	TGTGCCAGCAGTGACCCTAGCGGGGGACCCGAGACCCAGTACTTC
NA	few	TRBV28	TRBJ2-7	CASSLMGLTVSYEQYF	TGTGCCAGCAGTTTAATGGGGCTTACAGTTTCCTACGAGCAGTACTTC
NA	few	TRBV28	TRBJ2-3	CASRPFPTDTQYF	TGTGCCAGCAGACCCTTCCCCACAGATACGCAGTATTTT
NA	NA	TRBV7-6	TRBJ1-6	CASSLSRYNSPLHF	TGTGCCAGCAGCCTTAGCAGATATAATTCACCCCTCCACTTT
TRBD2	NA	TRBV10-3	TRBJ2-7	CAISYSGGSSYEQYF	TGTGCCATCAGCTATAGCGGGGGAAGCTCCTACGAGCAGTACTTC
NA	few	TRBV11-1	TRBJ2-1	CASSLDYEYNEQFF	TGTGCCAGCAGCCTAGATTACGAGTACAATGAGCAGTTCTTC
NA	many	TRBV28	TRBJ2-7	CASSSLYEQYF	TGTGCCAGCAGTTCCCTCTACGAGCAGTACTTC
TRBD2	few	TRBV28	TRBJ2-1	CASSFYRTSGYSEQFF	TGTGCCAGCAGTTTTTACCGGACTAGCGGGTATTCAGAGCAGTTCTTC
TRBD1	few	TRBV24-1	TRBJ2-3	CATSDKDRGKNTDTQYF	TGTGCCACCAGTGATAAGGACAGGGGGAAAAACACAGATACGCAGTATTTT
NA	few	TRBV12-1	TRBJ2-7	CASSFNGDSYEQYF	TGTGCCAGCAGCTTTAACGGAGACTCCTACGAGCAGTACTTC
NA	many	TRBV12-3/TRBV12-4	TRBJ1-5	CASSQARAQPQHF	TGTGCCAGCAGTCAAGCAAGGGCCCAGCCCCAGCATTTT
TRBD2	many	TRBV4-2	TRBJ2-1	CASSQEASGSVRIEQFF	TGTGCCAGCAGCCAAGAGGCTAGCGGATCGGTTAGGATTGAGCAGTTCTTC
TRBD2	NA	TRBV4-1	TRBJ2-7	CASSLGLAATYEQYF	TGCGCCAGCAGCCTTGGACTAGCGGCTACCTACGAGCAGTACTTC
NA	many	TRBV20-1	TRBJ2-7	CSAESPGLSTDEQYF	TGCAGTGCCGAAAGTCCGGGACTGTCGACAGACGAGCAGTACTTC
NA	few	TRBV4-1	TRBJ1-2	CASSQDVFSYGYTF	TGCGCCAGCAGCCAAGATGTCTTTTCCTATGGCTACACCTTC
NA	few	TRBV11-2	TRBJ2-7	CASSSYKGSYEQYF	TGTGCCAGCAGCTCATATAAGGGCTCCTACGAGCAGTACTTC
TRBD2	medium-sized	TRBV6-6	TRBJ2-2	CASSPSSGGAGVELFF	TGTGCCAGCAGTCCTTCAAGCGGGGGGGCCGGAGTGGAGCTGTTTTTT
NA	few	TRBV12-3/TRBV12-4	TRBJ1-1	CASSRRDGTEAFF	TGTGCCAGCAGCCGCAGGGACGGCACTGAAGCTTTCTTT